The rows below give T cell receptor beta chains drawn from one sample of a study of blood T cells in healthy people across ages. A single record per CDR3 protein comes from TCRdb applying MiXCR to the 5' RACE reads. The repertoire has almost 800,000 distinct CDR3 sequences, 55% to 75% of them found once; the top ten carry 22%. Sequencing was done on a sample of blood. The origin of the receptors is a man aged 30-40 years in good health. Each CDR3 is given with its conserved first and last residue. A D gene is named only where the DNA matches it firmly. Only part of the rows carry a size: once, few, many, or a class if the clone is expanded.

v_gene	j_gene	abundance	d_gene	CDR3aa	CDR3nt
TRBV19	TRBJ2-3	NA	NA	CASSTFSTDTQYF	TGTGCTAGTAGCACGTTTAGCACAGATACGCAGTATTTT
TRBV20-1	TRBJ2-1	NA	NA	CSAPFNEQFF	TGCAGTGCCCCGTTCAATGAGCAGTTCTTC
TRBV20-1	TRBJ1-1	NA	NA	CRPWDGGRGPEAFF	TGCAGACCATGGGATGGCGGCAGGGGCCCTGAAGCTTTCTTT
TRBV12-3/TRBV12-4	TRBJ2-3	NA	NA	CASSFALPDGGHRDTQYF	TGTGCCAGCAGTTTCGCACTTCCGGACGGGGGGCATAGAGATACGCAGTATTTT
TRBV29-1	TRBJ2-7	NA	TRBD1	CSGRQGDSYEQYF	TGCAGCGGTAGACAGGGGGACTCCTACGAGCAGTACTTC
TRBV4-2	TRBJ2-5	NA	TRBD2	CASSPPGLAGEGGETQYF	TGTGCCAGCAGCCCACCGGGACTAGCGGGAGAGGGTGGAGAGACCCAGTACTTC
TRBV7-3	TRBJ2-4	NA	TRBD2	CASSLTLGLADNEQYF	TGTGCCAGCAGCTTAACATTGGGACTAGCGGACAATGAGCAGTACTTC
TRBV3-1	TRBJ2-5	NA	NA	CASSQDPRARGEPQETQYF	TGTGCCAGCAGCCAAGATCCAAGGGCGCGCGGGGAACCTCAAGAGACCCAGTACTTC
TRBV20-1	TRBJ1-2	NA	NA	CSAKNYGYTF	TGCAGTGCAAAGAACTATGGCTACACCTTC
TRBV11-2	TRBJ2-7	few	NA	CASSPNPGPQTEQYF	TGTGCCAGCAGCCCCAATCCGGGACCCCAGACCGAGCAGTACTTC
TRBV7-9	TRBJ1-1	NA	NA	CASSLSQATNTEAFF	TGTGCCAGCAGCTTATCTCAGGCTACGAACACTGAAGCTTTCTTT
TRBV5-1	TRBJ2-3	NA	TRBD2	CASSSGLGTDTQYF	TGCGCCAGCAGCTCGGGACTAGGCACAGATACGCAGTATTTT
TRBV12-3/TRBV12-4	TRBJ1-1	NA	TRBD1	CASSPRGRDYTEAFF	TGTGCCAGCAGCCCGAGGGGGCGCGATTACACTGAAGCTTTCTTT
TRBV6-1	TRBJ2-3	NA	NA	CASSAWPADTQYF	TGTGCCAGCAGTGCTTGGCCGGCAGATACGCAGTATTTT
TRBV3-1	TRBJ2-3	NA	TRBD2	CASSQWLTGGGETDTQYF	TGTGCCAGCAGCCAGTGGCTAACGGGAGGTGGAGAAACAGATACGCAGTATTTT
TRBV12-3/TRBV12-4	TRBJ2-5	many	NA	CASSSRRETQYF	TGTGCCAGCAGTTCCCGCAGAGAGACCCAGTACTTC
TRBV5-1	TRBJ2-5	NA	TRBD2	CASSKGLAGGPSEETQYF	TGCGCCAGCAGCAAGGGACTAGCGGGAGGGCCTTCAGAAGAGACCCAGTACTTC
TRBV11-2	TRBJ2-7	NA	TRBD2	CASNIAGRNEQYF	TGTGCCAGCAACATAGCGGGGAGGAACGAGCAGTACTTC
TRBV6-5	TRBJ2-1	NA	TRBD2	CASSSYPIAGWRGEQFF	TGTGCCAGCAGTTCCTACCCTATAGCGGGATGGAGAGGTGAGCAGTTCTTC
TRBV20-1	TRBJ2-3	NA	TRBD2	CSAATLAGGKDTQYF	TGCAGTGCCGCAACACTAGCGGGGGGCAAGGATACGCAGTATTTT
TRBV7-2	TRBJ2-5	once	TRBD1	CASSFDRGQETQYF	TGTGCCAGCAGCTTTGACAGGGGCCAAGAGACCCAGTACTTC
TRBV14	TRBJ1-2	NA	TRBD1	CASSQRAGGLRGYTF	TGTGCCAGCAGCCAACGAGCAGGGGGTCTAAGAGGCTACACCTTC
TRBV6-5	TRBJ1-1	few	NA	CASTSGGFTEAFF	TGTGCCAGCACTTCGGGGGGGTTCACTGAAGCTTTCTTT
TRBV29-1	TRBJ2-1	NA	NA	CSVPRGALGGEQFF	TGCAGCGTTCCCCGAGGGGCTCTGGGAGGTGAGCAGTTCTTC
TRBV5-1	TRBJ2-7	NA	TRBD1	CASSLASSLAGGSYEQYF	TGCGCCAGCAGCTTGGCATCTTCTTTAGCAGGGGGATCCTACGAGCAGTACTTC
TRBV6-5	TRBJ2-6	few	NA	CASSLRGGAGANVLTF	TGTGCCAGCAGTTTAAGGGGAGGAGCTGGGGCCAACGTCCTGACTTTC
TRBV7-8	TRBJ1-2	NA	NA	CASSFDEGGFDGYTF	TGTGCCAGCAGCTTTGACGAGGGGGGATTTGATGGCTACACCTTC
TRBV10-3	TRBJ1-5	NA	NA	CAISESNGQPQHF	TGCGCCATCAGTGAGTCGAACGGTCAGCCCCAGCATTTT
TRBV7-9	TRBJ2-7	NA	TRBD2	CASSLGTSTEQYF	TGTGCCAGCAGCTTAGGGACTAGCACCGAGCAGTACTTC
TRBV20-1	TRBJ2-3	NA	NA	CSARGVGRTRNTDTQYF	TGCAGTGCTAGAGGAGTGGGACGCACACGAAACACAGATACGCAGTATTTT
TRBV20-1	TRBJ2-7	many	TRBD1	CSARDGDPTGSEQYF	TGCAGTGCTAGAGACGGGGACCCGACAGGGTCCGAGCAGTACTTC
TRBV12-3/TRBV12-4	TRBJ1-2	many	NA	CASSLLTDYGYTF	TGTGCCAGCAGTTTACTGACAGACTATGGCTACACCTTC
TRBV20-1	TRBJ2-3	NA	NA	CSARGTGPAGYTQYF	TGCAGTGCTAGAGGGACGGGACCGGCCGGGTATACGCAGTATTTT
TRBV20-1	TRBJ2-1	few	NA	CSASLGLYNEQFF	TGCAGTGCTAGCCTGGGACTCTACAATGAGCAGTTCTTC
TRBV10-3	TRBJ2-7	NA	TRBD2	CAMGLAGDSEQYF	TGTGCCATGGGACTAGCGGGAGATTCCGAGCAGTACTTC
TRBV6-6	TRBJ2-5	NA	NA	CASSYSRRETGTQYF	TGTGCCAGCAGTTACTCGCGTAGGGAAACGGGGACCCAGTACTTC
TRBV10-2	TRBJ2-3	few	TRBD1	CASREDRGNAQYF	TGCGCCAGCAGGGAAGACAGGGGCAACGCGCAGTATTTT
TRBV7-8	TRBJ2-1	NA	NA	CASSSHPSGTREQFF	TGTGCCAGCAGCTCCCACCCATCCGGGACCCGTGAGCAGTTCTTC
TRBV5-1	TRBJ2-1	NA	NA	CASSLGRGQGEQFF	TGCGCCAGCAGCTTGGGGCGGGGCCAGGGTGAGCAGTTCTTC
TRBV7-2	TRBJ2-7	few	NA	CASSSGPTSYEQYF	TGTGCCAGCAGCTCGGGACCGACCTCCTACGAGCAGTACTTC
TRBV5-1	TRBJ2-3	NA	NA	CASSWGRLARSTDTQYF	TGCGCCAGCAGCTGGGGGCGACTAGCCCGCTCCACAGATACGCAGTATTTT
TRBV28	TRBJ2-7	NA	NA	CASTNLYEQYF	TGTGCCAGCACAAACCTATACGAGCAGTACTTC
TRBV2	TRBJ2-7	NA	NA	CASKYNRGQYF	TGTGCCAGCAAATATAATCGGGGGCAGTACTTC
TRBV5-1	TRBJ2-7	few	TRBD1	CASSWGTGISYEQYF	TGCGCCAGCAGCTGGGGGACAGGGATCTCCTACGAGCAGTACTTC
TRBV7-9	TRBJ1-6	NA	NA	CASSNRPENSPLHF	TGTGCCAGCAGCAATCGCCCGGAAAATTCACCCCTCCACTTT
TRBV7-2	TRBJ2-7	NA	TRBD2	CASSLAGTSGIPYEQYF	TGTGCCAGCAGCTTAGCCGGGACTAGCGGAATACCCTACGAGCAGTACTTC
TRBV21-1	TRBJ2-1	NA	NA	CASSPPRGKQFF	TGTGCCAGCAGCCCCCCGCGGGGCAAGCAGTTCTTC
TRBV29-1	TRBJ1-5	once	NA	CSVPAGGANQPQHF	TGCAGCGTCCCAGCGGGAGGGGCGAATCAGCCCCAGCATTTT
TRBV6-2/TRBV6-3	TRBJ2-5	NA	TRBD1	CASSYGQARTQYF	TGTGCCAGCAGTTACGGACAGGCGAGGACCCAGTACTTC
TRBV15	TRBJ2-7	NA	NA	CAIQTGYEQYF	TGTGCCATTCAGACAGGCTACGAGCAGTACTTC
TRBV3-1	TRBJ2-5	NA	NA	CASSQTGLGLVETQYF	TGTGCCAGCAGTCAAACTGGGCTGGGGTTAGTGGAGACCCAGTACTTC
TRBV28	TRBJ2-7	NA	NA	CASSPRGFSYEQYF	TGTGCCAGCAGCCCCAGGGGCTTCTCCTACGAGCAGTACTTC
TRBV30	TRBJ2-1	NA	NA	CAWSVQLGEYFNEQFF	TGTGCCTGGAGTGTACAACTAGGGGAATACTTCAATGAGCAGTTCTTC